The 15 T cell receptor beta chains in this list originate from one sample, sequenced in a study of blood T cell repertoires in COVID-19. Assay used: immunoSEQ multiplex PCR; TCRdb lists only in-frame clones, some missing. The sample has under 60,000 clones; roughly 87% are singletons. Sequenced: peripheral blood. All receptors come from a human donor with acute or convalescent COVID-19. The donor label of this sample is uncertain.

The chain joins TRBV11-2 to TRBJ2-1; TRBD2 might be the D (6 bases). The CDR3 spans 15 residues. Trimming left V 1 base short and J 6 bases short, with 13 bases between. The V gene's germline CDR1 is SGHAT and CDR2 FQNNGV. As DNA, the CDR3 is TGTGCCAGCAGCTTAGCGGGTGGGAGGAGCAATGAGCAGTTCTTC. Protein: CASSLAGGRSNEQFF.

The chain combines TRBV12-5 with TRBJ2-5; no firm D call. V gave up 1 base and J gave up 5 bases, with 8 bases separating them. Germline V lookup: CDR1 LGHNT, CDR2 FRNRAP. This CDR3 is built from 13 residues. The CDR3 sequence is CASGLGSQETQYF. The DNA for the CDR3 is TGTGCTAGTGGTTTGGGATCTCAGGAGACCCAGTACTTC.

The rearrangement uses TRBV2 and TRBJ2-3; D is perhaps TRBD2 (6 bases). This CDR3 spans 14 amino acids. Germline CDR1 is SNHLY and CDR2 is FYNNEI. Trimming pared 8 bases from V and 3 bases from J, leaving 15 bases between. CDR3 region: CASRYRGTTDTQYF. The CDR3 DNA sequence: TGTGCCAGCCGATATCGGGGGACGACAGATACGCAGTATTTT.

The sample holds one count of this clone. The rearrangement joins TRBV19 to TRBJ2-6, with 11 bases matching TRBD1. CDR1 and CDR2 from the germline V gene are LNHDA and SQIVND (reference sequence). Trimming cost V 6 bases and J 5 bases; bases outside gene matches: 12. The CDR3 loop spans 18 amino acids. The CDR3 protein is CASSPARDRGLRANVLTF. The CDR3 DNA sequence: TGTGCCAGTAGCCCCGCCCGGGACAGGGGGTTAAGGGCCAACGTCCTGACTTTC. Full variable domain (outside the CDR3, taken from reference TRBV19 and TRBJ2-6): DGGITQSPKYLFRKEGQNVTLSCEQNLNHDAMYWYRQDPGQGLRLIYYSQIVNDFQKGDIAEGYSVSREKKESFPLTVTSAQKNPTAFYLCASSPARDRGLRANVLTFGAGSRLTVL.

V usage is TRBV10-3 and J usage is TRBJ2-1, with 8 bases that match TRBD2. Germline loops: CDR1 ENHRY, CDR2 SYGVKD. Germline trimming cut 6 bases from V and 7 bases from J; bases unmatched to any gene: 8. CDR3 length: 14 residues. CDR3 protein: CAIRGVAGYNEQFF. For the CDR3, the DNA is TGTGCCATCAGAGGGGTAGCGGGGTATAATGAGCAGTTCTTC.

The chain recombines TRBV30 with TRBJ2-7; a weak D match, TRBD1 (6 bases). The CDR3 is 14 residues long. The germline V gene has CDR1 GTSNPN and CDR2 SVGIG (reference sequence). The ends were cut back, 0 bases at V and 9 bases at J, with 18 bases in the middle. The CDR3 bases are TGTGCCTGGAGTGTCGCCAGGGGCCTGTTAACGCAGTACGTC. Translation: CAWSVARGLLTQYV.

This clone occurred once. The chain uses TRBV5-8 and TRBJ2-5, with TRBD1 matching 9 bases. The V segment lost 0 bases and the J segment 5 bases; nucleotides outside the gene matches: 5. CDR3 length: 15 amino acids. CDR1 is SGHTS, CDR2 YDEGEE, per germline. The CDR3 is CASSLDRGRRETQYF. DNA for the CDR3: TGTGCCAGCAGCTTGGACAGGGGGCGACGGGAGACCCAGTACTTC.

In this sample, this clone turned up once. This chain uses TRBV3-1 (or the pseudogene TRBV3-2) with TRBJ2-3, with no clear D. V shed 4 bases and J shed 0 bases, with 17 bases lying between them. Germline CDR1 reads LGHDT; CDR2 reads YNNKEL (reference sequence). The CDR3 is 17 residues long. In nucleotides, the CDR3 is TGTGCCAGCAGCCCGTCCCCAACTGGGCCTAGCACAGATACGCAGTATTTT. Translating it yields CASSPSPTGPSTDTQYF.

This clone came up once. This chain links TRBV9 with TRBJ1-4; D is possibly TRBD1 (5 bases). The CDR3 is 14 amino acids. Trimming took off 7 bases at V and 4 bases at J, with 14 bases between the two ends. The germline V gene has CDR1 SGDLS and CDR2 YYNGEE. The CDR3 bases are TGTGCCAGCTCCGGGGGGGGATTTAATGAAAAACTGTTTTTT. Translation gives CASSGGGFNEKLFF.

This clone has a single count. The chain combines TRBV5-1 with TRBJ2-7; D may be TRBD2 (6 bases). Deletions cut 6 bases from V and 2 bases from J, with 18 bases between. Germline CDR1 is SGHRS and CDR2 is YFSETQ. This CDR3 has 15 residues. CDR3 protein: CASTGQASVPYEQYF. CDR3 in DNA: TGCGCCAGCACCGGACAAGCTAGCGTCCCCTACGAGCAGTACTTC.

The chain recombines TRBV30 with TRBJ1-5, with 8 bases identical to TRBD1. CDR1 and CDR2 (germline): GTSNPN, SVGIG (reference sequence). The ends lost 5 bases at V and 3 bases at J; junction bases unmatched: 9. The CDR3 runs to 15 residues. CDR3 nucleotides: TGTGCCTGGGCTAGGACAGGGTTGGACAATCAGCCCCAGCATTTT. It is translated as CAWARTGLDNQPQHF.

As for this clone: Germline is not matched at one junction end, which may reflect a read error. The chain combines TRBV10-3 with TRBJ2-5; the match to TRBD2 covers 10 bases. Germline CDR1 and CDR2: ENHRY and SYGVKD. The CDR3 loop spans 20 amino acids. CDR3: CSISDYGGRTSGDYPETQYF. DNA for the CDR3: TGTTCCATCAGTGACTACGGGGGGAGGACTAGCGGAGACTACCCGGAGACCCAGTACTTC.

The V gene is TRBV7-3, the J gene TRBJ2-1, with 7 bases fitting TRBD2. V gave up 2 bases and J gave up 9 bases; unmatched junction bases: 13. CDR1 is SGHTA, CDR2 FQGTGA, per germline. The CDR3 is 16 amino acids. The CDR3 nucleotides are TGTGCCAGCAGCTTAGGGGGGGAAGCAAAGGGACGTGAGCAGTTCTTC. Its protein is CASSLGGEAKGREQFF.

The V gene is TRBV18, the J gene TRBJ2-5; possibly TRBD1 for D (5 bases). The CDR3 has 15 residues. Per the germline V gene, CDR1 is KGHSH and CDR2 is LQKENI. V shed 6 bases and J shed 4 bases, with 18 bases lying between them. DNA for the CDR3: TGTGCCAGCTCCGCGAGGTCGCCTAGGGGAGAGACCCAGTACTTC. Translation: CASSARSPRGETQYF.

The chain links TRBV18 to TRBJ1-3; D gene unclear. The CDR3 sequence is 16 residues long. Germline CDR1 and CDR2: KGHSH and LQKENI. The germline V and J ends were trimmed by 3 bases and 0 bases, with 12 bases remaining between them. In DNA, the CDR3 is TGTGCCAGCTCACCTTCCCGTGAGGGCTCTGGAAACACCATATATTTT. It encodes CASSPSREGSGNTIYF.